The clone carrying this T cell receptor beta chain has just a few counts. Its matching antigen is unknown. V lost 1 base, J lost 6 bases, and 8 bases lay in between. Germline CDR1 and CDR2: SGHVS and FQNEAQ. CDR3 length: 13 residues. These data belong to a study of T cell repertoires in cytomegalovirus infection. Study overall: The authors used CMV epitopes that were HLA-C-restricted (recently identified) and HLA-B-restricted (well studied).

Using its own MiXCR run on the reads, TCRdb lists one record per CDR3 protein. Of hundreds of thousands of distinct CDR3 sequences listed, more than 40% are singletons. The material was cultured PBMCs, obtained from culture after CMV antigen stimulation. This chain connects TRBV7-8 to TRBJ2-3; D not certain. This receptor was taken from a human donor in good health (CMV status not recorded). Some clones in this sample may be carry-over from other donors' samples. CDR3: CASSLELVDTQYF. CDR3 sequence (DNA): TGTGCCAGCAGCTTAGAGTTGGTGGATACGCAGTATTTT.